This entry concerns a single T cell receptor (beta chain). Its antigen is as yet unknown. The data derive from a study of graft-versus-host responses after intestinal transplantation. Study as a whole: Each of the recipients got a multivisceral, liver-intestinal, or isolated intestinal transplant. Anti-thymocyte globulin was used for induction in all recipients, who then took tacrolimus and steroids for roughly three years. Overall study findings and caveats: Some patients had graft-donor T cell macrochimerism, and their allografts showed high graft-versus-host to host-versus-graft clonal ratios. Recipient bone marrow held GvH clones, some seen earlier in ileum or blood.

Assay used: immunoSEQ multiplex PCR; TCRdb lists only in-frame clones, some missing. Seen here are over 75,000 clones, approximately 90% observed once, and the top ten hold 0.28%. The CDR3 sequence is 16 residues long. The germline V gene encodes CDR1 SNHLY and CDR2 FYNNEI. Trimming left V 0 bases short and J 8 bases short, with 19 bases between. The starting material was unstimulated CD4+ T cells sorted from spleen or lymph node cells, obtained before transplant. J is TRBJ1-2 and V is TRBV2; D unclear. The sequence was obtained from a human donor who was the organ donor for an intestinal transplant. CDR3 sequence: CASSEAPRGGRVGYTF. In DNA, the CDR3 is TGTGCCAGCAGTGAAGCCCCTCGGGGAGGTCGGGTGGGCTACACCTTC.